The rows below give T cell receptor beta chains drawn from one sample of a study of blood T cell repertoires in COVID-19. The data were produced by immunoSEQ multiplex PCR, yet TCRdb's version contains in-frame clones alone and is incomplete. The sample consists of fewer than 300,000 clones, 85% to 90% of them appearing once. Sample: PBMCs or T cells enriched from blood (not recorded which). These receptors were collected from a man younger than 35 who had recovered from COVID-19. The CDR3 runs from the conserved cysteine through the conserved F or W. The D gene is left open where the match is weak. Some rows have no size entry. The others give once, few or many, or a class for an expanded clone.

v_gene	d_gene	j_gene	abundance	CDR3aa	CDR3nt
TRBV11-3	TRBD2	TRBJ2-3	-	CASSSAIWRGTDTQYF	TGTGCCAGCAGCTCCGCCATTTGGCGGGGGACAGATACGCAGTATTTT
TRBV30	TRBD1	TRBJ1-2	-	CAWSVSGTGGYGYTF	TGTGCCTGGAGTGTATCTGGGACAGGGGGCTATGGCTACACCTTC
TRBV12-3/TRBV12-4	-	TRBJ1-1	-	CASSPYFTEAFF	TGTGCCAGCAGTCCCTACTTCACCGAAGCTTTCTTT
TRBV3-1/TRBV3-2	-	TRBJ1-1	few	CASSQPPVNTEAFF	TGTGCCAGCAGCCAACCGCCGGTGAACACTGAAGCTTTCTTT
TRBV5-4	TRBD1	TRBJ1-1	-	CASSPRTGMDTEAFF	TGTGCCAGCAGCCCCAGGACAGGGATGGACACTGAAGCTTTCTTT
TRBV3-1/TRBV3-2	-	TRBJ1-5	-	CASSQAADSNQPQHF	TGTGCCAGCAGCCAAGCCGCAGATAGCAATCAGCCCCAGCATTTT
TRBV5-6	TRBD1	TRBJ1-2	-	CASSEQGLPNYGYTF	TGTGCCAGCAGCGAACAGGGGTTACCTAACTATGGCTACACCTTC
TRBV18	TRBD1	TRBJ1-4	once	CASSPPGTGGANEKLFF	TGTGCCAGCTCACCACCTGGGACAGGGGGTGCTAATGAAAAACTGTTTTTT
TRBV19	-	TRBJ1-5	-	CASSANRAPQHF	TGTGCCAGTAGTGCCAACAGGGCGCCCCAGCATTTT
TRBV11-3	TRBD1	TRBJ1-1	-	CASSLQGTGGAWTEAFF	TGTGCCAGCAGCTTACAGGGGACAGGGGGCGCGTGGACTGAAGCTTTCTTT
TRBV27	-	TRBJ2-1	-	CASILGGEQFF	TGTGCCAGCATACTAGGGGGTGAGCAGTTCTTC
TRBV9	TRBD2	TRBJ2-1	-	CASSEDLAGGYNEQFF	TGTGCCAGCAGCGAGGACCTAGCGGGTGGGTACAATGAGCAGTTCTTC
TRBV28	-	TRBJ1-1	-	CASSLRGSGYAEAFF	TGTGCCAGCAGTTTAAGGGGATCGGGTTACGCTGAAGCTTTCTTT
TRBV28	-	TRBJ1-4	-	CASSLTEGGEKLFF	TGTGCCAGCAGTTTAACCGAGGGCGGGGAAAAACTGTTTTTT
TRBV5-4	TRBD2	TRBJ2-3	-	CASSLAGSGGDTQYF	TGTGCCAGCAGCTTGGCAGGTAGCGGGGGAGATACGCAGTATTTT
TRBV7-2	-	TRBJ1-4	-	CASSRQGLGEKLFF	TGTGCCAGCAGCCGCCAGGGCTTGGGTGAAAAACTGTTTTTT
TRBV6-9	-	TRBJ1-4	-	CASRGGQARLLEKLFF	TGTGCCAGCAGGGGAGGACAAGCCCGTCTTCTTGAAAAACTGTTTTTT
TRBV7-8	-	TRBJ2-3	once	CASSSTTITDTQYF	TGTGCCAGCAGCAGCACGACAATCACAGATACGCAGTATTTT
TRBV15	TRBD2	TRBJ2-3	-	CATSGRGLASDTQYF	TGTGCCACCAGCGGCCGAGGACTAGCCTCAGATACGCAGTATTTT
TRBV15	-	TRBJ1-5	-	CATSRVGEDQPQHF	TGTGCCACCAGCAGAGTGGGGGAGGATCAGCCCCAGCATTTT
TRBV7-8	-	TRBJ1-5	-	CASSEPEYNQPQHF	TGTGCCAGCAGCGAGCCCGAGTACAATCAGCCCCAGCATTTT
TRBV6-5	-	TRBJ1-1	-	CASSYFRQMNTEAFF	TGTGCCAGCAGCTACTTCCGCCAGATGAACACTGAAGCTTTCTTT
TRBV18	TRBD2	TRBJ2-3	-	CASSPSRRGDTDTQYF	TGTGCCAGCTCACCGTCTCGGCGGGGGGACACAGATACGCAGTATTTT
TRBV29-1	-	TRBJ2-3	-	CSVEGYWPAAATQYF	TGCAGCGTTGAAGGATACTGGCCCGCCGCGGCTACGCAGTATTTT
TRBV5-4	TRBD2	TRBJ2-3	-	CASSPPVDGEGDTQYF	TGTGCCAGCAGCCCCCCGGTCGACGGGGAGGGAGATACGCAGTATTTT
TRBV6-1	TRBD1	TRBJ2-7	-	CASSERTGLYF	TGTGCCAGCAGTGAACGGACAGGGTTGTACTTC
TRBV5-1	-	TRBJ2-3	-	CASSLLQRGTDTQYF	TGCGCCAGCAGCTTGCTCCAGCGGGGCACAGATACGCAGTATTTT
TRBV19	TRBD1	TRBJ1-5	-	CASSPSGGNNQPQHF	TGTGCCAGTAGCCCATCAGGGGGCAACAATCAGCCCCAGCATTTT
TRBV30	TRBD2	TRBJ2-1	-	CAWSTLSGVAYNEQFF	TGTGCCTGGAGTACTCTTAGCGGGGTAGCCTACAATGAGCAGTTCTTC
TRBV29-1	-	TRBJ2-6	-	CSVGGNVLTF	TGCAGCGTAGGAGGCAACGTCCTGACTTTC
TRBV23-1	-	TRBJ2-7	-	CASSQPRRTRAFEQYF	TGCGCCAGCAGTCAACCCCGCCGGACACGAGCCTTCGAGCAGTACTTC
TRBV3-1/TRBV3-2	-	TRBJ2-7	-	CASSQVGGYEQYF	TGTGCCAGCAGCCAAGTAGGGGGCTACGAGCAGTACTTC
TRBV5-1	-	TRBJ1-4	-	CASSTGRNEKLFF	TGCGCCAGCAGCACAGGCCGTAATGAAAAACTGTTTTTT
TRBV4-1	-	TRBJ1-1	-	CASSLQGERTEAFF	TGCGCCAGCAGCTTACAGGGAGAACGGACTGAAGCTTTCTTT
TRBV5-6	TRBD1	TRBJ2-7	few	CASSLGTGGEQYF	TGTGCCAGCAGCTTAGGGACAGGGGGAGAGCAGTACTTC
TRBV15	-	TRBJ2-1	-	CATSRGGHSSYNEQFF	TGTGCCACCAGCAGAGGTGGACATTCCTCCTACAATGAGCAGTTCTTC
TRBV3-1/TRBV3-2	-	TRBJ1-2	-	CASSQDYGRGNGYTF	TGTGCCAGCAGCCAAGATTACGGCAGGGGCAATGGCTACACCTTC
TRBV6-1	-	TRBJ2-3	-	CASSEPGLRTDTQYF	TGTGCCAGCAGTGAACCGGGGTTACGCACAGATACGCAGTATTTT
TRBV5-6	TRBD2	TRBJ2-7	-	CASTRRGTYEQYF	TGTGCCAGCACCCGGCGGGGGACCTACGAGCAGTACTTC
TRBV3-1/TRBV3-2	-	TRBJ2-3	-	CASSRTPGGGATQYF	TGTGCCAGCAGCCGAACTCCGGGGGGCGGGGCTACGCAGTATTTT
TRBV19	TRBD1	TRBJ1-4	-	CASSHTGEWSEKLFF	TGTGCCAGTAGTCATACAGGGGAGTGGTCTGAAAAACTGTTTTTT
TRBV7-2	-	TRBJ1-6	-	CASSNSGWGSPLHF	TGTGCCAGCAGCAATTCAGGGTGGGGTTCACCCCTCCACTTT
TRBV7-8	-	TRBJ2-1	once	CASSRLAGEGNEQFF	TGTGCCAGCAGCCGCCTGGCAGGGGAAGGCAATGAGCAGTTCTTC
TRBV2	-	TRBJ2-3	-	CASSGGGGYKDTQYF	TGTGCCAGCAGTGGAGGGGGGGGTTACAAAGATACGCAGTATTTT